What follows describes a single T cell receptor (beta chain). This sample is part of a study of blood T cell repertoires in COVID-19. Generated by immunoSEQ multiplex PCR, the TCRdb table keeps only in-frame clones and is missing some. Of 270,000 or so clones in the sample, approximately 91% were seen once. J was trimmed by 4 bases and V by 5 bases; bases with no gene match: 5. Germline assignment: CDR1 LNHDA and CDR2 SQIVND (reference sequence). The CDR3 sequence is 15 residues long. In assigning cohorts, the study relied on participant-reported clinical history. This sequence was found in a woman in her 40s with acute COVID-19. Sequencing was done on a sample of PBMCs or T cells enriched from blood (not recorded which). V gene TRBV19 combines with J gene TRBJ2-1; TRBD2 agrees at 10 bases. The CDR3 bases are TGTGCCAGTAGTCTACTAGCGGGAAGATACAATGAGCAGTTCTTC. This sequence encodes CASSLLAGRYNEQFF.